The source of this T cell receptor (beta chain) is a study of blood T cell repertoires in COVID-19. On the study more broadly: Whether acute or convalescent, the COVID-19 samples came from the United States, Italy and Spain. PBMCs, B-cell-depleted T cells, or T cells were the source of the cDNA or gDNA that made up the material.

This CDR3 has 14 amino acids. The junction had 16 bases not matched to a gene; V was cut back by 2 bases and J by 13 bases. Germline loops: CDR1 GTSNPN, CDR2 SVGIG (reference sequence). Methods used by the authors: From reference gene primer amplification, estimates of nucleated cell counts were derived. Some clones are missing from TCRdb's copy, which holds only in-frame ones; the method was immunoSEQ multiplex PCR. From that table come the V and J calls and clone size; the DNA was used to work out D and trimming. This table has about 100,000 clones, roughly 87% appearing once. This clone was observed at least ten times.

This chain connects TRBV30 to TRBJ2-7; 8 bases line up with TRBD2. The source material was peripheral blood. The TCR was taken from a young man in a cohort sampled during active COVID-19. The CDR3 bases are TGTGCCTGGAGTATTGGCGGGGGGAATGTTGAGGTATACTTC. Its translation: CAWSIGGGNVEVYF.